This T cell receptor beta chain was documented in a study of T cell repertoires in cytomegalovirus infection. Study context: Public TCR beta signatures marked donors with CMV infection and the matching HLA.

CDR3 length: 15 amino acids. The J segment lost 6 bases and the V segment lost 4 bases, leaving 9 bases of the junction unmatched. The germline V gene encodes CDR1 SGHRS and CDR2 YFSETQ. TCRdb called the reads again in MiXCR, with one record for every CDR3 protein. The sample lists some 560,000 distinct CDR3 sequences; 40% were seen once. This clonotype was observed a handful of times. Its specificity is not known. The starting material was cultured PBMCs, obtained from culture after CMV antigen stimulation. The V gene is TRBV5-1, the J gene TRBJ2-1, with 8 nucleotides matching TRBD2. The sequence came from a human donor in good health (CMV status not recorded). Some clones in this sample may be carry-over from other donors' samples. The CDR3 sequence: CASSIIAGPANEQFF. The CDR3, as DNA: TGCGCCAGCAGCATTATAGCGGGACCGGCCAATGAGCAGTTCTTC.